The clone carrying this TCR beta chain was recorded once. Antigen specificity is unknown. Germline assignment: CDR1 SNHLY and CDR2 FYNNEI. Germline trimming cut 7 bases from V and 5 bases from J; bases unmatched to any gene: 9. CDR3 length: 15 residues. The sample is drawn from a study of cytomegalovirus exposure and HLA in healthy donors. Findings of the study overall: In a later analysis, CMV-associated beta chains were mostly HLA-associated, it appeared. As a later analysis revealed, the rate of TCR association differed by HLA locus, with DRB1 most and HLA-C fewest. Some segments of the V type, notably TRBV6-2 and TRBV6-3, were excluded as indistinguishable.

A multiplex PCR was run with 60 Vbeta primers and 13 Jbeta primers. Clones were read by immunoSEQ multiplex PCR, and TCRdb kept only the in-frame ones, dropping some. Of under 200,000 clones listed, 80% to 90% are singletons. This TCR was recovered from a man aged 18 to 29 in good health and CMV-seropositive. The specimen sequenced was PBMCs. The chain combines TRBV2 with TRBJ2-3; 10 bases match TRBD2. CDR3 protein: CASMQRGGRRDTQYF. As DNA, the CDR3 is TGTGCCAGCATGCAGCGGGGGGGCCGTAGAGATACGCAGTATTTT.